These 29 T cell receptor beta chains were all obtained from the same sample, sequenced in a study of blood T cell repertoires in COVID-19. Measured with immunoSEQ multiplex PCR; TCRdb has only the in-frame clones, and not every one. This sample yields approximately 300,000 clones, of which around 83% are seen a single time; 1.2% belongs to the top ten. Material: peripheral blood. All receptors come from a woman between 45 and 60 years old with acute or convalescent COVID-19.

This sequence joins TRBV18 and TRBJ1-3, with 7 bases that match TRBD1. The CDR3 contains 14 residues. With 3 bases clipped from V and 8 bases from J, the junction kept 7 bases outside the gene matches. Looked up from germline, CDR1 is KGHSH and CDR2 is LQKENI. Written as DNA, the CDR3 is TGTGCCAGCTCACCCATGACAGGGTCACACACCATATATTTT. Its protein is CASSPMTGSHTIYF.

The genes are TRBV3-1 (or the pseudogene TRBV3-2) and TRBJ1-1; 11 nucleotides agree with TRBD1. The V gene end was trimmed by 0 bases and the J gene end by 11 bases; junction bases not matched to a gene: 8. CDR1 is LGHDT and CDR2 is YNNKEL in the germline V gene (reference sequence). The CDR3 contains 15 residues. CDR3 in amino acids: CASSQDMDRGLSAFF. DNA of the CDR3: TGTGCCAGCAGCCAAGATATGGACAGGGGGCTTAGTGCTTTCTTT.

The chain employs TRBV5-1 and TRBJ2-3, with 10 positions matching TRBD2. CDR1 is SGHRS and CDR2 is YFSETQ in the germline V gene. The CDR3 is 18 residues long. V lost 0 bases, J lost 6 bases, and 13 bases stayed unmatched. CDR3 in amino acids: CASSLAGATSGSSDTQYF. CDR3 nucleotides: TGCGCCAGCAGCTTGGCAGGGGCGACTAGCGGGTCATCGGATACGCAGTATTTT.

V and J are TRBV7-2 and TRBJ2-3, with TRBD2 as a possible D gene (6 bases). V lost 5 bases and J lost 8, with 17 bases in between. The germline CDR1 and CDR2 sequences are SGHTA and FQGNSA. The CDR3 is 14 amino acids. The CDR3 here is CASSPPGVGSTQYF. In nucleotides, the CDR3 is TGTGCCAGCAGCCCCCCGGGGGTAGGGAGTACGCAGTATTTT.

This chain links TRBV6-5 with TRBJ1-2, with a tentative D call TRBD1 (6 bases). Germline assignment: CDR1 MNHEY and CDR2 SVGAGI. Trimming removed 2 bases from V and 4 bases from J, with 14 bases in between. CDR3 length equals 15 residues. CDR3 nucleotides: TGTGCCAGCAGTTACGCTTTTGGACAGCCCTATGGCTACACCTTC. This codes for CASSYAFGQPYGYTF.

CDR3 region: CASSVGSGRGAETQYF. The CDR3 region has the DNA TGTGCCAGCAGCGTAGGAAGCGGCAGGGGGGCGGAGACCCAGTACTTC. The chain links TRBV9 to TRBJ2-5, with D maybe TRBD1 (7 bases). From germline, CDR1 is SGDLS and CDR2 YYNGEE. V was trimmed by 0 bases and J by 5 bases, leaving 17 bases between them. The CDR3 spans 16 residues.

This clone was detected a few times. The DNA of the CDR3 is TGTGCCATAAGACAGGGAGAGAACACTGAAGCTTTCTTT. Protein sequence: CAIRQGENTEAFF. The chain employs TRBV10-3 and TRBJ1-1; 7 positions match TRBD1. Germline V lookup: CDR1 ENHRY, CDR2 SYGVKD. This CDR3 is built from 13 residues. V trimming: 9 bases; J trimming: 1 base; junction bases outside the gene matches: 5.

The chain couples TRBV7-2 to TRBJ1-3; D remains ambiguous. CDR1 SGHTA and CDR2 FQGNSA come from the germline V gene. V dropped 4 bases and J dropped 0 bases, with 7 bases sitting between them. The CDR3 sequence is 14 residues long. The chain's CDR3 is CASSYRSSGNTIYF. CDR3 DNA: TGTGCCAGCAGCTACCGCAGCTCTGGAAACACCATATATTTT.

The genes are TRBV7-2 and TRBJ2-7; 11 nucleotides match TRBD2. From germline, CDR1 is SGHTA and CDR2 FQGNSA. The CDR3 consists of 15 residues. Trimming removed 1 base from V and 4 bases from J; junction bases left unmatched: 3. The CDR3 DNA sequence: TGTGCCAGCAGCTTAGGGGGACTAGCGGTTTACGAGCAGTACTTC. It is translated as CASSLGGLAVYEQYF.

The CDR3, as DNA: TGCGCCAGCAGTGAGCGGGGGGAGAGAGAGACCCAGTACTTC. Protein sequence: CASSERGERETQYF. The chain carries TRBV5-1 and TRBJ2-5, with 9 bases identical to TRBD2. The CDR3 is 14 amino acids. Trimming cost V 5 bases and J 4 bases; bases outside gene matches: 6. Germline lookup yields CDR1 SGHRS and CDR2 YFSETQ.

The genes are TRBV27 and TRBJ2-1; 9 positions match TRBD1. Germline V gene sequence: CDR1 MNHEY, CDR2 SMNVEV (reference sequence). CDR3 length equals 13 residues. V was pared by 3 bases and J by 7 bases, with 1 base of the junction left unmatched. The CDR3 spells CASSFGTGNEQFF. The CDR3 nucleotides are TGTGCCAGCAGTTTCGGGACAGGGAATGAGCAGTTCTTC.

The chain carries TRBV3-1 (or the pseudogene TRBV3-2) and TRBJ2-5; D possibly corresponds to TRBD2 (5 bases). Deletions cut 6 bases from V and 1 base from J, with 9 bases between. Per germline, CDR1 LGHDT and CDR2 YNNKEL (reference sequence). The CDR3 is 13 amino acids. The CDR3 DNA sequence: TGTGCCAGCAGTCGCGGGTTCCAAGAGACCCAGTACTTC. Amino acid sequence: CASSRGFQETQYF.

The chain couples TRBV6-2 or TRBV6-3 to TRBJ1-5; TRBD1 is a possible D gene (6 bases). Trimming took 1 base from V and 1 from J, leaving 11 bases between them. The CDR3 is 16 amino acids. CDR1 is MNHEY, CDR2 SVGEGT, per germline. The CDR3 nucleotides read TGTGCCAGCAGTTACTTGACAGGCGACAGCAATCAGCCCCAGCATTTT. It yields the protein CASSYLTGDSNQPQHF.

The chain has TRBV11-2 and TRBJ1-1; weak D call: TRBD1 (5 bases). Between the trimmed V and J ends, which lost 5 bases and 9 bases, there was a span of 19 bases. CDR3 length: 14 amino acids. Germline assignment: CDR1 SGHAT and CDR2 FQNNGV. Here the CDR3 reads CASSASASGGKAFF. CDR3 coding DNA: TGTGCCAGCAGCGCTAGCGCCTCGGGGGGGAAAGCTTTCTTT. The full variable domain, rest sourced from reference TRBV11-2 and TRBJ1-1, is EAGVAQSPRYKIIEKRQSVAFWCNPISGHATLYWYQQILGQGPKLLIQFQNNGVVDDSQLPKDRFSAERLKGVDSTLKIQPAKLEDSAVYLCASSASASGGKAFFGQGTRLTVV.

This rearrangement joins TRBV7-2 to TRBJ2-3; no firm D call. V was trimmed by 5 bases and J by 4 bases, leaving 7 bases between them. The germline V gene has CDR1 SGHTA and CDR2 FQGNSA. The CDR3 has 12 amino acids. The CDR3, as DNA: TGTGCCAGCAGCGTCTATTCAGATACGCAGTATTTT. This sequence encodes CASSVYSDTQYF.

The rearrangement uses TRBV6-5 and TRBJ2-5, with a tentative D call TRBD1 (5 bases). V lost 6 bases and J 5 bases, leaving 13 bases between the germline ends. Germline values: CDR1 MNHEY, CDR2 SVGAGI. The CDR3 totals 13 residues. The CDR3 spells CASRPWGKETQYF. CDR3 DNA: TGTGCCAGCAGACCTTGGGGCAAGGAGACCCAGTACTTC.

The chain recombines TRBV7-3 with TRBJ2-1, with D possibly TRBD1 on 6 matching bases. Germline CDR1 reads SGHTA; CDR2 reads FQGTGA. The CDR3 totals 15 residues. Trimming removed 5 bases at V and 6 bases at J, with 17 bases between. CDR3 protein: CASSAPLTGSNEQFF. The CDR3 nucleotides read TGTGCCAGCAGCGCGCCGCTTACAGGGTCCAATGAGCAGTTCTTC.

The V call is TRBV29-1, the J call TRBJ2-7; 11 bases fit TRBD2. Germline V gene sequence: CDR1 SQVTM, CDR2 ANQGSEA. CDR3 size: 14 residues. The ends lost 6 bases at V and 0 bases at J; junction bases unmatched: 4. The CDR3 is CSVATSGSSYEQYF. In DNA, the CDR3 is TGCAGCGTCGCAACTAGCGGGAGCTCCTACGAGCAGTACTTC.

This clone was seen only a few times. The chain recombines TRBV27 with TRBJ1-6; no definite D call. This CDR3 contains 14 residues. Looked up from germline, CDR1 is MNHEY and CDR2 is SMNVEV (reference sequence). V was cut by 3 bases and J by 4 bases, with 7 bases left in between. CDR3 in amino acids: CASSLEGYNSPLHF. The CDR3 region has the DNA TGTGCCAGCAGTTTGGAGGGATATAATTCACCCCTCCACTTT.

The chain joins TRBV5-1 to TRBJ2-3; D is possibly TRBD1 (6 bases). CDR3 length: 15 amino acids. V gave up 0 bases and J gave up 0 bases, with 8 bases separating them. Germline values: CDR1 SGHRS, CDR2 YFSETQ. This CDR3 reads CASSLGGTSTDTQYF. The CDR3 nucleotides read TGCGCCAGCAGCTTGGGGGGGACAAGCACAGATACGCAGTATTTT.

In regard to this clone: Here the CDR3 omits its conserved ending phenylalanine or tryptophan, so a read error is the likely source. No DNA is shown, since the ends of the CDR3 on it are uncertain; the CDR3 is the one TCRdb lists. The chain employs TRBV30 and TRBJ1-6; the table's D call of TRBD1 was not tested on the DNA. CDR1 is GTSNPN, CDR2 SVGIG, per germline (reference sequence). The CDR3 comprises 11 residues, both ends counted. CDR3 protein: CAWSDGTGPPD.

The V gene is TRBV5-6, the J gene TRBJ1-6; D ambiguous. Germline V gene lookup returns CDR1 SGHDT and CDR2 YYEEEE. V lost 3 bases, J lost 10 bases, and 14 bases lay in between. The CDR3 length is 14 residues. CDR3: CASSSGSFGSPLHF. The CDR3 region has the DNA TGTGCCAGCAGCTCCGGGTCCTTTGGGTCACCCCTCCACTTT.

The chain couples TRBV5-1 to TRBJ1-2; 12 bases align to TRBD1. CDR3 length: 13 residues. V trimming: 7 bases; J trimming: 3 bases; junction bases outside the gene matches: 1. Germline V lookup: CDR1 SGHRS, CDR2 YFSETQ. CDR3 nucleotide sequence: TGCGCCAGCGGGACAGGGGGCGACTATGGCTACACCTTC. Its protein product is CASGTGGDYGYTF.

The chain recombines TRBV12-3 or TRBV12-4 with TRBJ2-7; 9 bases map to TRBD1. The CDR3 runs to 13 residues. V was clipped by 6 bases and J by 4 bases; unmatched bases: 4. The CDR3 protein is CASRGTGKYEQYF. As DNA, the CDR3 is TGTGCCAGCAGAGGGACAGGGAAGTACGAGCAGTACTTC.

This sequence joins TRBV19 and TRBJ1-5; D perhaps matches TRBD1 (5 bases). V gave up 10 bases and J gave up 7 bases, with 23 bases separating them. This CDR3 has 15 residues. CDR1 LNHDA and CDR2 SQIVND come from the germline V gene (reference sequence). The CDR3 loop reads CATSPIGQGEQPQHF. The CDR3 DNA reads as TGTGCCACCTCTCCAATCGGGCAGGGTGAGCAGCCCCAGCATTTT.

This clone was seen a single time. The chain carries TRBV10-3 and TRBJ1-1, with D possibly TRBD1 on 5 matching bases. CDR3 length: 17 amino acids. Germline V gene sequence: CDR1 ENHRY, CDR2 SYGVKD. Trimming stripped 0 bases from V and 5 bases from J, with 19 bases between. CDR3 DNA: TGTGCCATCAGTGAGTCAGTGGGGGACCCGCGGGATACTGAAGCTTTCTTT. Residues: CAISESVGDPRDTEAFF.

The rearrangement joins TRBV5-6 to TRBJ1-6; D not resolved. CDR1 SGHDT and CDR2 YYEEEE come from the germline V gene. V was cut by 2 bases and J by 10 bases, with 7 bases left in between. The CDR3 is made up of 12 amino acids. CDR3 nucleotides: TGTGCCAGCAGCTTCCTAGGATCACCCCTCCACTTT. Translation gives CASSFLGSPLHF.

The chain combines TRBV4-1 with TRBJ2-4, with 7 bases that match TRBD2. From germline, CDR1 is MGHRA and CDR2 YSYEKL. V was clipped by 0 bases and J by 0 bases; unmatched bases: 5. This CDR3 has 17 amino acids. In DNA form, the CDR3 reads TGCGCCAGCAGCCAAGATGGGGAGGGAGTAGCCAAAAACATTCAGTACTTC. This gives the protein CASSQDGEGVAKNIQYF.

This sequence joins TRBV16 and TRBJ1-2, with 8 bases matching TRBD1. V lost 4 bases to trimming and J lost 8 bases; unmatched junction nucleotides: 3. Germline loops: CDR1 KGHSY, CDR2 FQNENV. CDR3 length: 12 residues. CDR3: CASSRTGRGYTF. The CDR3 nucleotides are TGTGCCAGCAGCCGGACAGGGCGAGGCTACACCTTC.